A single sample is the source of the 21 T cell receptor beta chains below, sequenced in a study of blood T cell repertoires in COVID-19. Generated by immunoSEQ multiplex PCR, the TCRdb table keeps only in-frame clones and is missing some. This repertoire shows 200,000 to 250,000 clones, approximately 80% found once; its top ten account for 13%. Sequenced input: peripheral blood. The receptors come from a human donor in a cohort sampled during active COVID-19.

This rearrangement joins TRBV6-2 or TRBV6-3 to TRBJ2-6; 7 nucleotides agree with TRBD2. V was clipped by 3 bases and J by 2 bases; unmatched bases: 4. Germline V gene sequence: CDR1 MNHEY, CDR2 SVGEGT. The CDR3 is 16 amino acids. CDR3: CASSYIGRAGANVLTF. CDR3 nucleotides: TGTGCCAGCAGTTATATAGGGAGGGCTGGGGCCAACGTCCTGACTTTC.

The chain combines TRBV28 with TRBJ1-3, with 7 bases that match TRBD1. V trimming: 3 bases; J trimming: 3 bases; junction bases outside the gene matches: 2. The germline gives CDR1 MDHEN, CDR2 SYDVKM. The CDR3 runs 14 residues. The DNA for the CDR3 is TGTGCCAGCAGTTTGAGGGGGCTTGGAAACACCATATATTTT. Translated, it gives CASSLRGLGNTIYF.

In DNA form, the CDR3 reads TGTGCCAGCAGTTTTTCAGTCTCCTACGAGCAGTACTTC. This gives the protein CASSFSVSYEQYF. V and J are TRBV27 and TRBJ2-7; D call uncertain. V lost 3 bases and J lost 0, with 6 bases in between. CDR1 MNHEY and CDR2 SMNVEV come from the germline V gene (reference sequence). The CDR3 is 13 amino acids.

The rearrangement links TRBV5-1 to TRBJ2-3; 8 bases are shared with TRBD1. Looked up from germline, CDR1 is SGHRS and CDR2 is YFSETQ. V gave up 1 base and J gave up 6 bases; unmatched junction bases: 7. The CDR3 has 15 amino acids. The CDR3 bases are TGCGCCAGCAGCTTGAATTGGGGGGACAGGGATACGCAGTATTTT. Residues: CASSLNWGDRDTQYF. The whole variable domain, remainder taken from reference TRBV5-1 and TRBJ2-3, is KAGVTQTPRYLIKTRGQQVTLSCSPISGHRSVSWYQQTPGQGLQFLFEYFSETQRNKGNFPGRFSGRQFSNSRSEMNVSTLELGDSALYLCASSLNWGDRDTQYFGPGTRLTVL.

Worth noting for this clone: An end of the junction differs from the germline gene, which may be a read error. The genes are TRBV7-7 and TRBJ2-1; TRBD2 agrees at 9 bases. The CDR3 consists of 14 residues. The V gene's germline CDR1 is SSHAT and CDR2 FNYEAQ (reference sequence). The CDR3 DNA reads TGTGCTAGCAGCTTAGACCTAGCGGGGAATGAGCAGTTCTTC. This gives the protein CASSLDLAGNEQFF.

A word on this clone: The same CDR3 can be traced to other DNA sequences in this sample. V is TRBV12-3 or TRBV12-4 and J is TRBJ1-1; D is uncertain. Trimming stripped 5 bases from V and 1 base from J, with 8 bases between. CDR3 size: 13 residues. Written as DNA, the CDR3 is TGTGCCAGCAGTCGCACAGAGAACACTGAAGCTTTCTTT. Translating it yields CASSRTENTEAFF.

V is TRBV2 and J is TRBJ2-3; the match to TRBD1 covers 9 bases. The CDR3 totals 15 residues. CDR1 is SNHLY, CDR2 FYNNEI, per germline. The junction had 9 bases not matched to a gene; V was cut back by 2 bases and J by 9 bases. The CDR3 here is CASSELDRGGKTQYF. The DNA for the CDR3 is TGTGCCAGCAGTGAACTAGACAGGGGGGGGAAGACGCAGTATTTT.

The genes are TRBV19 and TRBJ1-2; 8 bases are a match to TRBD1. Germline trimming cut 7 bases from V and 4 bases from J; bases unmatched to any gene: 11. The CDR3 covers 15 residues. Germline-derived CDR1 and CDR2 are LNHDA and SQIVND (reference sequence). CDR3 bases: TGTGCCAGTATCGAACAGGGGGGCGCCCTCTATGGCTACACCTTC. Its translation: CASIEQGGALYGYTF.

The J gene is TRBJ2-7, the V gene TRBV15; TRBD2 matches at 11 bases. Losses at the gene ends were 4 bases for V and 4 bases for J; bases not matched to a gene: 6. The length of the CDR3 is 15 residues. Germline values: CDR1 LNHNV, CDR2 YYDKDF (reference sequence). In DNA, the CDR3 is TGTGCCACCAGCACCGAGACTAGCGGGATTTACGAGCAGTACTTC. Residues: CATSTETSGIYEQYF.

The chain recombines TRBV7-8 with TRBJ1-1; D is unclear. The germline V and J ends were trimmed by 5 bases and 1 base, with 11 bases remaining between them. CDR3 size: 14 residues. Germline values: CDR1 SGHVS, CDR2 FQNEAQ. CDR3 in DNA: TGTGCCAGCAGCCTGGCGGGGAAGAACACTGAAGCTTTCTTT. It translates to CASSLAGKNTEAFF. Together with reference TRBV7-8 and TRBJ1-1, the CDR3 gives the full variable domain: GAGVSQSPRYKVAKRGQDVALRCDPISGHVSLFWYQQALGQGPEFLTYFQNEAQLDKSGLPSDRFFAERPEGSVSTLKIQRTQQEDSAVYLCASSLAGKNTEAFFGQGTRLTVV.

The rearrangement links TRBV12-3 or TRBV12-4 to TRBJ2-5; no firm D call. This CDR3 is 12 amino acids long. V was clipped by 3 bases and J by 4 bases, with 6 bases between them. CDR3 nucleotide sequence: TGTGCCAGCAGTTTCTCTAGAGAGACCCAGTACTTC. This encodes CASSFSRETQYF.

The V and J genes are TRBV7-9 and TRBJ1-4, with a tentative D call TRBD1 (5 bases). Germline V gives CDR1 SEHNR, CDR2 FQNEAQ (reference sequence). The CDR3 totals 16 residues. Trimming removed 3 bases from V and 4 bases from J, with 15 bases in between. CDR3 coding DNA: TGTGCCAGCAGCTTGGGGCAGGGCCGAGTTAATGAAAAACTGTTTTTT. Residues: CASSLGQGRVNEKLFF.

The V call is TRBV11-1, the J call TRBJ2-1; D is uncertain. V lost 5 bases to trimming and J lost 4 bases, with 9 bases between them. Germline V gene lookup returns CDR1 SGHAT and CDR2 FQDESV (reference sequence). This CDR3 contains 13 residues. The DNA for the CDR3 is TGTGCCAGCAGCCTTACTAAATACAATGAGCAGTTCTTC. Its translation is CASSLTKYNEQFF. Looking up the rest from reference TRBV11-1 and TRBJ2-1 gives the full variable domain: EAEVAQSPRYKITEKSQAVAFWCDPISGHATLYWYRQILGQGPELLVQFQDESVVDDSQLPKDRFSAERLKGVDSTLKIQPAELGDSAMYLCASSLTKYNEQFFGPGTRLTVL.

This clone was counted a single time. This sample includes further DNA sequences coding for the same CDR3. The chain has TRBV2 and TRBJ1-2; 9 positions match TRBD1. Germline loops: CDR1 SNHLY, CDR2 FYNNEI. V dropped 5 bases and J dropped 5; count of bases not matched to a gene: 6. The CDR3 loop spans 14 amino acids. The CDR3 loop reads CASSSQGAMYGYTF. The CDR3 coding sequence is TGTGCCAGCAGTTCACAGGGGGCTATGTATGGCTACACCTTC.

This clone was counted a single time. The V gene is TRBV19, the J gene TRBJ1-3; D is unresolved. Germline V gives CDR1 LNHDA, CDR2 SQIVND (reference sequence). The germline V and J ends were trimmed by 2 bases and 0 bases, with 11 bases remaining between them. The CDR3 is 16 amino acids. The CDR3 DNA reads as TGTGCCAGTAGTATATCCCCCTGGAGCTCTGGAAACACCATATATTTT. The encoded protein is CASSISPWSSGNTIYF. Full variable domain (rest looked up from reference TRBV19 and TRBJ1-3): DGGITQSPKYLFRKEGQNVTLSCEQNLNHDAMYWYRQDPGQGLRLIYYSQIVNDFQKGDIAEGYSVSREKKESFPLTVTSAQKNPTAFYLCASSISPWSSGNTIYFGEGSWLTVV.

For this clone: A junction boundary mismatches the germline segment, possibly from a read error. The chain employs TRBV7-7 and TRBJ2-1, with 11 positions matching TRBD2. This CDR3 contains 15 residues. The germline V gene has CDR1 SSHAT and CDR2 FNYEAQ (reference sequence). Here the CDR3 reads CASSLGTSGEDEQFF. CDR3 DNA sequence: TGTGCTAGCAGCTTGGGGACTAGCGGAGAAGATGAGCAGTTCTTC.

V usage is TRBV4-1 and J usage is TRBJ2-1; TRBD2 aligns across 12 bases. This CDR3 spans 18 amino acids. Germline V CDR1 and CDR2: MGHRA, YSYEKL. J was trimmed by 7 bases and V by 4 bases; bases with no gene match: 14. Here the CDR3 reads CASSLVDLGLAGINEQFF. CDR3 nucleotide sequence: TGCGCCAGCAGCCTAGTGGACCTTGGACTAGCGGGAATAAATGAGCAGTTCTTC.

The chain employs TRBV6-2 or TRBV6-3 and TRBJ2-3; 8 nucleotides line up with TRBD2. The germline gives CDR1 MNHEY, CDR2 SVGEGT. V lost 5 bases, J lost 3 bases, and 10 bases stayed unmatched. This CDR3 has 16 residues. CDR3 sequence reads: CASSTPGGRWTDTQYF. DNA of the CDR3: TGTGCCAGCAGTACCCCGGGGGGGAGATGGACAGATACGCAGTATTTT.

A single count supports this clone. The genes are TRBV18 and TRBJ1-1; the D gene is possibly TRBD1 (5 bases). Trimming took off 6 bases at V and 1 base at J, with 9 bases between the two ends. Germline-derived CDR1 and CDR2 are KGHSH and LQKENI. The CDR3 totals 13 residues. Here the CDR3 reads CASSPGQNTEAFF. CDR3 DNA: TGTGCCAGCTCCCCCGGACAGAACACTGAAGCTTTCTTT.

This clone has just one count. The rearrangement joins TRBV6-6 to TRBJ1-1; D may be TRBD1 (6 bases). Germline V gene data show CDR1 as MNHNY and CDR2 as SVGAGI (reference sequence). The V end lost 2 bases, the J end lost 0 bases, and 10 bases lay between the germline ends. This CDR3 region has 15 residues. This chain's CDR3 is CASSYGGSMNTEAFF. The CDR3 DNA is TGTGCCAGCAGTTACGGGGGCAGCATGAACACTGAAGCTTTCTTT.

The chain uses TRBV20-1 and TRBJ2-7; no clear D. Germline CDR1 reads DFQATT; CDR2 reads SNEGSKA (reference sequence). Trimming removed 6 bases from V and 6 bases from J, with 12 bases in between. This CDR3 is built from 11 residues. The CDR3 sequence is CSARAYSEQYF. CDR3 bases: TGCAGTGCGCGAGCCTATTCCGAGCAGTACTTC.